One and the same sample provided the 5 T cell receptor beta chains below, sequenced in a study of cytomegalovirus exposure and HLA in healthy donors. It was with 60 Vbeta and 13 Jbeta primers that the PCR ran. Sequenced by immunoSEQ multiplex PCR; TCRdb stores in-frame clones only, minus some. The sample includes about 160,000 clones, over 70% seen only once; the top ten take under 1.5%. What was sequenced was PBMCs. These receptors were obtained from a middle-aged man in good health and CMV-seropositive.

This clone appeared a few times. This chain links TRBV10-1 with TRBJ1-3; a possible D gene is TRBD1 (5 bases). This CDR3 contains 14 residues. V lost 6 bases, J lost 4 bases, and 13 bases lay in between. Germline CDR1 and CDR2: WNHNN and SYGVQD (reference sequence). CDR3 in amino acids: CASRGGRKGNTIYF. DNA for the CDR3: TGCGCCAGCAGGGGGGGACGTAAGGGAAACACCATATATTTT.

This chain uses TRBV28 with TRBJ1-2; no definite D call. Trimming stripped 5 bases from V and 8 bases from J, with 15 bases between. The germline V gene encodes CDR1 MDHEN and CDR2 SYDVKM. This CDR3 has 13 amino acids. This CDR3 reads CASSPPHPGGYTF. The CDR3 region has the DNA TGTGCCAGCAGTCCACCCCATCCGGGGGGCTACACCTTC.

The J gene is TRBJ2-7, the V gene TRBV6-1; perhaps TRBD1 as D (6 bases). Deletions cut 4 bases from V and 5 bases from J, with 18 bases between. Germline loops: CDR1 MNHNS, CDR2 SASEGT. This CDR3 contains 15 residues. DNA of the CDR3: TGTGCCAGCAGTGGATTACAGGGCCCTGGGGACGAGCAGTACTTC. Translation gives CASSGLQGPGDEQYF.

The genes are TRBV6-1 and TRBJ1-5; 9 bases are shared with TRBD1. CDR3 length: 15 amino acids. The germline gives CDR1 MNHNS, CDR2 SASEGT. The V segment lost 8 bases and the J segment 6 bases; nucleotides outside the gene matches: 11. CDR3 coding DNA: TGTGCCAGCCTCTCTTACAGGGGGCTTGGTCAGCCCCAGCATTTT. Encoded protein: CASLSYRGLGQPQHF.

V usage is TRBV7-2 and J usage is TRBJ1-1; 7 nucleotides agree with TRBD1. V was pared by 1 base and J by 2 bases, with 10 bases of the junction left unmatched. The germline V gene encodes CDR1 SGHTA and CDR2 FQGNSA. This CDR3 is built from 17 residues. CDR3 loop: CASSLEGTASTNTEAFF. In DNA form, the CDR3 reads TGTGCCAGCAGCTTAGAGGGGACAGCCAGTACTAACACTGAAGCTTTCTTT.